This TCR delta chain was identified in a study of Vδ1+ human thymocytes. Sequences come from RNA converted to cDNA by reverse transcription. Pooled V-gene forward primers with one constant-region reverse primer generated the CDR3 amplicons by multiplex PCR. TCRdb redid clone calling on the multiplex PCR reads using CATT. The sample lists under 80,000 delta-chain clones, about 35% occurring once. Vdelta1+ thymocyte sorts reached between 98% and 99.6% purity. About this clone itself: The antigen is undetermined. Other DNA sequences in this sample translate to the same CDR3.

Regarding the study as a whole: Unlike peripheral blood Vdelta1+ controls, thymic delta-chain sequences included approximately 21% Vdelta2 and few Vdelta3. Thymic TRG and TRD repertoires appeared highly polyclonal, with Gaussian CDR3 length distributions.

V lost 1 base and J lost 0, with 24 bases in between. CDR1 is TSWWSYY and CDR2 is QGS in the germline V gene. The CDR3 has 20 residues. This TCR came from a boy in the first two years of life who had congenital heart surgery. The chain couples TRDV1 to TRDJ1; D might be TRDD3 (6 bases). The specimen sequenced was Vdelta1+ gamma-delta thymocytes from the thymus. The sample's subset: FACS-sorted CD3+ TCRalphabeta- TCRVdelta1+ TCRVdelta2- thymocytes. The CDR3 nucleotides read TGTGCTCTTGGGGAACCCCAACGGGGACTGGGTTTCGGGCACACCGATAAACTCATCTTT. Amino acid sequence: CALGEPQRGLGFGHTDKLIF.